A single sample gave rise to the 29 T cell receptor beta chains below, sequenced in a study of cytomegalovirus exposure and HLA in healthy donors. PCR was performed using 60 Vbeta and 13 Jbeta primers. Produced via immunoSEQ multiplex PCR; TCRdb's table is partial and in-frame only. The repertoire holds around 200,000 clones, with roughly four fifths as singletons. Sample: PBMCs. These receptors originate from a man in his forties or fifties in good health and CMV-seronegative.

This rearrangement joins TRBV25-1 to TRBJ2-3; 10 bases fit TRBD2. Germline V gene lookup returns CDR1 MGHDK and CDR2 SYGVNS. The ends lost 8 bases at V and 0 bases at J; junction bases unmatched: 5. There are 15 residues in the CDR3. The CDR3 nucleotides are TGTGCCAGCCAAAATAGCGGGAGGAGCACAGATACGCAGTATTTT. Translating gives CASQNSGRSTDTQYF. The full variable domain, completed using reference TRBV25-1 and TRBJ2-3, is EADIYQTPRYLVIGTGKKITLECSQTMGHDKMYWYQQDPGMELHLIHYSYGVNSTEKGDLSSESTVSRIRTEHFPLTLESARPSHTSQYLCASQNSGRSTDTQYFGPGTRLTVL.

V usage is TRBV5-1 and J usage is TRBJ2-2; TRBD2 matches 12 bases. This CDR3 region has 19 residues. Germline CDR1 reads SGHRS; CDR2 reads YFSETQ. V was clipped by 4 bases and J by 6 bases; unmatched bases: 16. CDR3 in DNA: TGCGCCAGCAGCCCAGGCCTAGCGGGAGGGCCTGGTTCCGCCGGGGAGCTGTTTTTT. This codes for CASSPGLAGGPGSAGELFF.

The chain recombines TRBV6-5 with TRBJ2-1; possible D gene TRBD1, 6 bases. This CDR3 region has 15 residues. The germline CDR1 and CDR2 sequences are MNHEY and SVGAGI. V shed 6 bases and J shed 2 bases, with 14 bases lying between them. Here the CDR3 DNA reads TGTGCCAGCAGGCTACAGGGTAAGCCCTACAATGAGCAGTTCTTC. Its translation is CASRLQGKPYNEQFF.

In DNA, the CDR3 is TGCGCCAGCAGCCAAGGAGGGGGACAGGGACCTTATGGCTACACCTTC. Amino acid sequence: CASSQGGGQGPYGYTF. The chain combines TRBV4-3 with TRBJ1-2, with 9 bases matching TRBD1. Trimming removed 1 base from V and 5 bases from J; junction bases left unmatched: 8. Germline CDR1 is LGHNA and CDR2 is YSLEER. The CDR3 runs 16 residues.

This clone has a handful of counts. This sequence joins TRBV4-3 and TRBJ1-3; D unclear. CDR1 and CDR2 (germline): LGHNA, YSLEER. The CDR3 sequence is 16 residues long. Trimming shortened V by 1 base and J by 0 bases, and 10 bases separated the two germline ends. The chain's CDR3 is CASSQGAGTSGNTIYF. Here the CDR3 DNA reads TGCGCCAGCAGCCAAGGGGCCGGCACCTCTGGAAACACCATATATTTT.

V and J are TRBV4-2 and TRBJ1-2; tentatively, D is TRBD1 (5 bases). Trimming stripped 1 base from V and 4 bases from J, with 13 bases between. CDR1 is LGHNA and CDR2 is YNFKEQ in the germline V gene. CDR3 length: 15 amino acids. Here the CDR3 reads CASSQAGLDLYGYTF. CDR3 bases: TGTGCCAGCAGCCAAGCAGGGTTGGACCTCTATGGCTACACCTTC.

V and J are TRBV28 and TRBJ2-7; D not certain. Trimming took 4 bases from V and 2 from J, leaving 12 bases between them. CDR3 length: 14 residues. Germline CDR1 and CDR2: MDHEN and SYDVKM. CDR3 bases: TGTGCCAGCAGTTCAATAGTAAGAGCCTACGAGCAGTACTTC. Translating it yields CASSSIVRAYEQYF.

The table lists this clone with a count of one. J is TRBJ2-1 and V is TRBV10-1; 14 bases are a match to TRBD2. Germline V CDR1 and CDR2: WNHNN, SYGVQD (reference sequence). J gave up 4 bases and V 6 bases, and 11 bases lay outside the gene matches. CDR3 size: 18 residues. The CDR3 DNA is TGCGCCAGCAGCCCCCGCCTTAGACTAGCGGGAGGGTACAATGAGCAGTTCTTC. It is translated as CASSPRLRLAGGYNEQFF.

The V and J genes are TRBV29-1 and TRBJ1-1; D not certain. CDR3 length: 12 amino acids. Germline CDR1 is SQVTM and CDR2 is ANQGSEA. Trimming left V 4 bases short and J 4 bases short, with 10 bases between. CDR3 loop: CSVGQVVTEAFF. For the CDR3, the DNA is TGCAGCGTTGGTCAGGTGGTCACTGAAGCTTTCTTT.

CDR3 in DNA: TGCGCCAGCAGCACGGGACAGGGGTCCCCCTACGAGCAGTACTTC. It specifies CASSTGQGSPYEQYF. This rearrangement joins TRBV4-1 to TRBJ2-7; the match to TRBD1 covers 10 bases. Germline lookup yields CDR1 MGHRA and CDR2 YSYEKL. The junction had 6 bases not matched to a gene; V was cut back by 5 bases and J by 2 bases. This CDR3 is built from 15 residues.

The count of this clone is one. The chain links TRBV4-1 to TRBJ2-1; 7 bases are a match to TRBD2. CDR1 is MGHRA and CDR2 is YSYEKL in the germline V gene. Losses at the gene ends were 1 base for V and 4 bases for J; bases not matched to a gene: 7. This CDR3 comprises 16 residues. CDR3 nucleotide sequence: TGCGCCAGCAGCCAAGTTGGGGCTAGCGGTTACAATGAGCAGTTCTTC. It encodes CASSQVGASGYNEQFF.

The chain uses TRBV7-2 and TRBJ2-3, with 12 bases that match TRBD2. Germline loops: CDR1 SGHTA, CDR2 FQGNSA. Trimming took 5 bases from V and 4 from J; bases not matched to a gene: 7. This CDR3 has 16 amino acids. The CDR3 DNA reads TGTGCCAGCAGCCTTAAGCTAGCGGGAGGGTCAGATACGCAGTATTTT. It is translated as CASSLKLAGGSDTQYF.

The rearrangement joins TRBV27 to TRBJ2-5, with a weak D call TRBD1 (5 bases). Trimming cost V 5 bases and J 3 bases, with 10 bases left between them. Germline V gene sequence: CDR1 MNHEY, CDR2 SMNVEV (reference sequence). This CDR3 is 13 amino acids long. CDR3 loop: CASSRQQKETQYF. Written as DNA, the CDR3 is TGTGCCAGCAGTAGACAGCAAAAAGAGACCCAGTACTTC.

CDR3 sequence reads: CASSPPTGGWGYTF. CDR3 DNA sequence: TGCGCCAGCAGCCCACCCACAGGGGGCTGGGGCTACACCTTC. The rearrangement uses TRBV4-1 and TRBJ1-2; 9 nucleotides align to TRBD1. V was clipped by 4 bases and J by 8 bases; unmatched bases: 8. There are 14 residues in the CDR3. CDR1 MGHRA and CDR2 YSYEKL come from the germline V gene.

The chain is built from TRBV5-1 and TRBJ2-7; no clear D gene. Germline V gives CDR1 SGHRS, CDR2 YFSETQ. This CDR3 spans 14 amino acids. Trimming took off 5 bases at V and 0 bases at J, with 12 bases between the two ends. The CDR3 reads CASRPARSSYEQYF. The DNA of the CDR3 is TGCGCCAGCAGGCCAGCGAGGAGCTCCTACGAGCAGTACTTC.

V usage is TRBV28 and J usage is TRBJ1-3; 7 nucleotides line up with TRBD1. CDR3 length: 16 residues. Germline V gene data show CDR1 as MDHEN and CDR2 as SYDVKM. After removal of 3 bases from V and 4 bases from J, the junction contained 9 bases not matched to a gene. In DNA, the CDR3 is TGTGCCAGCAGTTTCGGGCCTACAGGGGACGGAAACACCATATATTTT. Encoded protein: CASSFGPTGDGNTIYF.

The gene calls are TRBV6-5 and TRBJ2-1; unclear D gene. Germline CDR1 is MNHEY and CDR2 is SVGAGI. The CDR3 runs to 15 residues. DNA for the CDR3: TGTGCTTCGACCCGGAGTGGAAATTCCTACAATGAGCAGTTCTTC. Translated, it gives CASTRSGNSYNEQFF.

This chain links TRBV27 with TRBJ2-1; D is perhaps TRBD2 (6 bases). Trimming left V 5 bases short and J 4 bases short, with 18 bases between. The CDR3 runs to 16 residues. Germline CDR1 is MNHEY and CDR2 is SMNVEV (reference sequence). The chain's CDR3 is CASSPQPGLVYNEQFF. The DNA of the CDR3 is TGTGCCAGCAGTCCCCAGCCGGGACTCGTTTACAATGAGCAGTTCTTC.

The chain carries TRBV12-5 and TRBJ2-3; 11 nucleotides agree with TRBD2. This CDR3 is 17 amino acids long. V was clipped by 1 base and J by 4 bases; unmatched bases: 7. Germline CDR1 is LGHNT and CDR2 is FRNRAP. The CDR3 region has the DNA TGTGCTAGTGGTTTGGGGGTTAGCGGGGGGGCGTCAGATACGCAGTATTTT. As protein: CASGLGVSGGASDTQYF.

This clone has more than one count but fewer than ten. This chain joins TRBV5-1 and TRBJ2-1; TRBD2 aligns across 7 bases. CDR1 is SGHRS and CDR2 is YFSETQ in the germline V gene. J gave up 16 bases and V 3 bases, and 16 bases lay outside the gene matches. The CDR3 covers 14 residues. CDR3 bases: TGCGCCAGCAGCTCCTCCTCCCCTAGCGGCCGGACTTTCTTC. Its translation: CASSSSSPSGRTFF.

J is TRBJ2-6 and V is TRBV18; tentative D call: TRBD1 (6 bases). The V end lost 5 bases, the J end lost 2 bases, and 7 bases lay between the germline ends. From germline, CDR1 is KGHSH and CDR2 LQKENI. CDR3 length: 14 amino acids. CDR3 in amino acids: CASSRDTGANVLTF. Here the CDR3 DNA reads TGTGCCAGCTCAAGGGACACTGGGGCCAACGTCCTGACTTTC.

The rearrangement links TRBV19 to TRBJ1-2; a weak D match, TRBD1 (6 bases). Germline V lookup: CDR1 LNHDA, CDR2 SQIVND (reference sequence). The CDR3 extends over 14 amino acids. V dropped 9 bases and J dropped 3 bases, with 17 bases sitting between them. The CDR3 DNA reads as TGTGCCAGCTACTCGATCAGGGGCGACTATGGCTACACCTTC. Its protein is CASYSIRGDYGYTF.

J is TRBJ2-7 and V is TRBV28; tentatively, D is TRBD2 (5 bases). Germline loops: CDR1 MDHEN, CDR2 SYDVKM. V was clipped by 7 bases and J by 0 bases, with 16 bases between them. CDR3 length: 15 amino acids. The CDR3: CASNLPGAVSYEQYF. The CDR3 DNA is TGTGCCAGCAACCTACCTGGAGCGGTCTCCTACGAGCAGTACTTC.

The rearrangement links TRBV5-1 to TRBJ2-1; TRBD2 aligns across 7 bases. The CDR3 sequence is 16 residues long. Germline lookup yields CDR1 SGHRS and CDR2 YFSETQ. Unmatched junction bases numbered 11, after V lost 5 bases and J lost 3 bases. The CDR3 coding sequence is TGCGCCAGCAGGTACCCGGGAGGCCTAGGCTACAATGAGCAGTTCTTC. Translation gives CASRYPGGLGYNEQFF.

The rearrangement joins TRBV4-3 to TRBJ2-5; 12 nucleotides match TRBD2. The CDR3 loop spans 16 amino acids. V was pared by 2 bases and J by 5 bases, with 6 bases of the junction left unmatched. Looked up from germline, CDR1 is LGHNA and CDR2 is YSLEER. The CDR3 here is CASSQQTSGRGETQYF. DNA for the CDR3: TGCGCCAGCAGCCAACAGACTAGCGGGAGAGGGGAGACCCAGTACTTC.

The V gene is TRBV7-2, the J gene TRBJ1-1; D may be TRBD1 (5 bases). V lost 3 bases and J lost 4, with 15 bases in between. Germline CDR1 and CDR2: SGHTA and FQGNSA. The CDR3 extends over 15 amino acids. CDR3 in DNA: TGTGCCAGCAGCTTTATACCCGCGGGGGGCACTGAAGCTTTCTTT. Residues: CASSFIPAGGTEAFF.

V usage is TRBV4-2 and J usage is TRBJ2-7; D is uncertain. CDR1 and CDR2 (germline): LGHNA, YNFKEQ. V dropped 0 bases and J dropped 2 bases, with 8 bases sitting between them. CDR3 size: 14 residues. The CDR3 bases are TGTGCCAGCAGCCAAGACCCAGTAACCTACGAGCAGTACTTC. Translated, it gives CASSQDPVTYEQYF.

This chain uses TRBV4-3 with TRBJ2-7; a weak D match, TRBD2 (6 bases). The germline V gene has CDR1 LGHNA and CDR2 YSLEER. V was shortened by 1 base and J by 4 bases, with 17 bases between the two germline ends. This CDR3 spans 16 amino acids. The CDR3 sequence: CASSQVSGATPYEQYF. CDR3 nucleotide sequence: TGCGCCAGCAGCCAAGTTTCGGGAGCAACACCTTACGAGCAGTACTTC.

The V gene is TRBV2, the J gene TRBJ2-7; TRBD1 agrees at 7 bases. The CDR3 consists of 15 residues. Looked up from germline, CDR1 is SNHLY and CDR2 is FYNNEI. V was clipped by 5 bases and J by 0 bases; unmatched bases: 7. CDR3 loop: CASSLTGVYSYEQYF. As DNA, the CDR3 is TGTGCCAGCAGTTTAACAGGGGTCTACTCCTACGAGCAGTACTTC.